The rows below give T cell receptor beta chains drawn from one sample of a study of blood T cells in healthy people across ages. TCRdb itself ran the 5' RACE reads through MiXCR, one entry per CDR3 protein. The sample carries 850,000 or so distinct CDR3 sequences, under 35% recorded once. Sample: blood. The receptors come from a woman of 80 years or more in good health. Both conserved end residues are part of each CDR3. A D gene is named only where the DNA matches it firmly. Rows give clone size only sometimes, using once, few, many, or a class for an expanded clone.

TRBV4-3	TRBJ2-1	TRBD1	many	TGCGCCAGCAGCAACCGGGACAGACCACCTTACAATGAGCAGTTCTTC	CASSNRDRPPYNEQFF
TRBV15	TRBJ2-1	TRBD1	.	TGTGCCACCAGCAGGGTGGTGGGGACAGGGAGCAATGAGCAGTTCTTC	CATSRVVGTGSNEQFF
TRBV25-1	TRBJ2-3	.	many	TGTGCCAGCTGCCGGTCGAAAGGGGCAGATACGCAGTATTTT	CASCRSKGADTQYF
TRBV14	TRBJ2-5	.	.	TGTGCCAGCAGCCCAAAACAGGGGACTACACAAGAGATCCAGTACTTC	CASSPKQGTTQEIQYF
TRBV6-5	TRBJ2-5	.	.	TGTGCCAGCAGTTACTCGATGGCCCAAGAGACCCAGTACTTC	CASSYSMAQETQYF
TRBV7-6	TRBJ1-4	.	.	TGTGCCAGCGCCCCAATGTGGGCAAGGAATGAAAAACTGTTTTTT	CASAPMWARNEKLFF
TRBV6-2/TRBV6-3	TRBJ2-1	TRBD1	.	TGTGCCACCTGTCTTGGGGACAGGGTTGGCAATGAGCAGTTCTTC	CATCLGDRVGNEQFF
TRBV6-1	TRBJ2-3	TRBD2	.	TGTGCCAGCAAAACTAGCGGGGGCACAGATACGCAGTATTTT	CASKTSGGTDTQYF
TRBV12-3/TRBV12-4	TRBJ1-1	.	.	TGTGCCAGCAGACCCGTGGCGGGGAACACTGAAGCTTTCTTT	CASRPVAGNTEAFF
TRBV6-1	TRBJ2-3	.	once	TGTGCCAGCAGTGAATTCTACGGGGCTAGCACAGATACGCAGTATTTT	CASSEFYGASTDTQYF
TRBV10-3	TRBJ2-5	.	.	TGTGCCATCAGTGAGATTGGGGGCACGGGTGAGACCCAGTACTTC	CAISEIGGTGETQYF
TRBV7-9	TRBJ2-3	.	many	TGTGCCAGCAGCTTTTCGGGATCCACAGATACGCAGTATTTT	CASSFSGSTDTQYF
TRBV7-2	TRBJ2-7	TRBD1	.	TGTGCCAGCAGCGAGGGACAGCCGCGAGCATCCTACGAGCAGTACTTC	CASSEGQPRASYEQYF
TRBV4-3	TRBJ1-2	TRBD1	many	TGCGCCAGCAGCCAAGATAGGGGGACAGGGAGTCAGGGCTACACCTTC	CASSQDRGTGSQGYTF
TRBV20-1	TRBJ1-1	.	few	TGCAGTGCCCGAGCGGCAGGGGTTGGGGAGGCTTTCTTT	CSARAAGVGEAFF
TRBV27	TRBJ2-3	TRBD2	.	TGTGCCAACAAAATCAGCGGGGGTTCCACAGATACGCAGTATTTT	CANKISGGSTDTQYF
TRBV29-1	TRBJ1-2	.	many	TGCAGCGTCGGCGGGGGGGACTATGGCTACACCTTC	CSVGGGDYGYTF
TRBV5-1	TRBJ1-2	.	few	TGCGCCAGCAGCCCCCTAGGCGAACTGGCCGGAGGCTACACCTTC	CASSPLGELAGGYTF
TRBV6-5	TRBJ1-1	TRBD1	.	TGTGCCAGCAGTTACTCGAACAGGGGGAGGACTGAAGCTTTCTTT	CASSYSNRGRTEAFF
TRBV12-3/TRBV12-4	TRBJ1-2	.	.	TGTGCCAGCAGTCGAGGGGGGGACGACTATGGCTACACCTTC	CASSRGGDDYGYTF
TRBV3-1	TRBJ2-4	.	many	TGTGCCAGCAGCCAAGCACAGGGTGGGAGGGATAAAAACATTCAGTACTTC	CASSQAQGGRDKNIQYF
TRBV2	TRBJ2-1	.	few	TGTGCCACAAGACTGGATAGCTCCTACAATGAGCAGTTCTTC	CATRLDSSYNEQFF
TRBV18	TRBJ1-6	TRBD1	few	TGTGCCAGCTCACCAGCGACAGGGGGCGGCTTTAATTCACCCCTCCACTTT	CASSPATGGGFNSPLHF
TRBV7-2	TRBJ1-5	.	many	TGTGCCAGCAGCTCCCAGTTGGGCAATCAGCCCCAGCATTTT	CASSSQLGNQPQHF
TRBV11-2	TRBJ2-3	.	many	TGTGCCAGCAGCTCTAGCCTGACAGGAGTTACAGATACGCAGTATTTT	CASSSSLTGVTDTQYF
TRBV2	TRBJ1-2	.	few	TGTGCCAGCAGTGCGATTTCAGGTTTCTATGGCTACACCTTC	CASSAISGFYGYTF
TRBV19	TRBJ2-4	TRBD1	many	TGTGCCAGTAGTATAGGACAGGGCGATCACATCATTCAGTACTTC	CASSIGQGDHIIQYF
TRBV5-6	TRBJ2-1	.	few	TGTGCCAGCAGCATAGACGCGGAGCAGTTCTTC	CASSIDAEQFF
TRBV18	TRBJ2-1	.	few	TGTGCCAGCTCCCCGCGGGTCCAGGGCAATGAGCAGTTCTTC	CASSPRVQGNEQFF
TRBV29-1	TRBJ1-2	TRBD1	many	TGCAGCGTTGTCCCCGGGACAGGGGTTTATGGCTACACCTTC	CSVVPGTGVYGYTF
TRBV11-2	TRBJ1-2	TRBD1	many	TGTGCCAGCAGCTTAGTCGGACAGGGGGACGGTGGCTACACCTTC	CASSLVGQGDGGYTF
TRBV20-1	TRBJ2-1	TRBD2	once	TGCAGTACTACCGGGAGGGCGGGGAGATACTACAATGGGCAGTTCTTC	CSTTGRAGRYYNGQFF